The source of this T cell receptor beta chain is a study of glioma-infiltrating T cells (dated by TCRdb to the mid-2010s). Background for the entire study: Sequencing of TCR alpha- and beta-chain repertoires was performed on glioma tissue, on non-neoplastic brain tissue, and on matched peripheral blood mononuclear cells. To gauge divergence between tissue and blood T-cell populations, every tissue-infiltrating repertoire was compared against the peripheral blood repertoire from the same patient. Three low-grade glioma patients, fewer than 10 primary glioblastoma patients, and three non-glioma patients who contributed non-neoplastic brain tissue made up the paired cohort. The study at large found these results: Small numbers underpinned the group comparisons: eight or nine glioblastoma patients, three low-grade glioma patients and three non-neoplastic patients. Tissue and blood shared very few CDR3 sequences, a result attributed to high CDR3 diversity and limited sampling. VJ-independent divergence between tissue and blood was lower than expected in non-neoplastic patients but higher than expected in all gliomas, particularly low-grade gliomas.

The CDR3 measures 21 amino acids from cysteine to phenylalanine. Kept here is only the CDR3 DNA, which spans 63 bases and is read in frame from base 1. The CDR1 and CDR2 encoded by the germline V gene (reference sequence) are DFQATT and SNEGSKA. Remarks on this clonotype: No cognate antigen has been identified for it. An end of the junction does not agree with germline; a read error may underlie this.

TCR alpha and beta CDR3 regions were amplified with the iRepertoire nested amplicon-rescue multiplex PCR (arm-PCR) platform from RNA. The input for one-step reverse transcription and amplification was roughly 100-450 ng of either tissue mRNA or PBMC total RNA. Following bead purification, Illumina adapters were added by a secondary multiplex PCR, and libraries between 200 and 400 bp were gel-purified. The libraries contained internal 6-nucleotide barcodes that were used for demultiplexing. Libraries were sequenced on an Illumina MiSeq with 2x220 or 2x250 nucleotide paired-end reads. For the original study's pipeline: Paired reads were merged using FLASH 1.2.11 and were aligned to the GRCh37 human genome using BWA-MEM, after which TRA and TRB reads were extracted. V and J assignment used an IMGT-derived reference of cassette sequences and CDR3 motifs that included pseudogenes. Reads were translated in three frames, and productive CDR3s were defined by a C…FGXG motif without stop codons. Unique combinations of V-J cassette pair and CDR3 amino acid sequence were defined as clonotypes. Hamming distance filtering was applied to reads, with thresholds set by the sequence error rate of each sample in mapped regions. TCRdb cleaned the public reads at Q25 with fastp, built clones with MiXCR and kept in-frame beta chains. Each CDR3 protein gets just one entry, which takes the most common genes and DNA from the rows behind it. It is TCRdb's table, rather than the study itself, that gives the V and J calls and clone size. The sample table shows fewer than 11,000 distinct CDR3 sequences, and about 50% are seen once. Together, the top ten hold less than 25% of the sample.

Rearrangement joined TRBV20-1 to TRBJ2-1; the central 12 bases match TRBD2. The sequencing input was glioma tissue, nonneoplastic brain tissue, or PBMCs (not recorded which). The TCR comes from a human donor with low-grade glioma or glioblastoma, undergoing nonglioma brain surgery, or in good health (not recorded which). The CDR3 has the sequence CSARGRPSGRANMGSYNEQSF. In nucleotide form, the sequence is TGCAGTGCTAGAGGGCGGCCTAGCGGGAGGGCAAATATGGGGTCCTACAATGAGCAGTCCTTC.